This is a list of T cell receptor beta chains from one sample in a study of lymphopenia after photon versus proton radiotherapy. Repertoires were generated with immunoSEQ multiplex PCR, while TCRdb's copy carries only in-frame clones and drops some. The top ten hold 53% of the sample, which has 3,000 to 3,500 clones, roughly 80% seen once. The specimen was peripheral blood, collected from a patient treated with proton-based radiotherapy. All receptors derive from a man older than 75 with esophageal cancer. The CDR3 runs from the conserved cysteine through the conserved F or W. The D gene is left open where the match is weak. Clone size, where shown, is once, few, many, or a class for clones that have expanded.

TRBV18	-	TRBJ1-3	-	CASSPRAHSGNTIYF	TGTGCCAGCTCACCCCGGGCCCACTCTGGAAACACCATATATTTT
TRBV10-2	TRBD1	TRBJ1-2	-	CASKSGGSNYGYTF	TGCGCCAGCAAGTCAGGGGGCTCTAACTATGGCTACACCTTC
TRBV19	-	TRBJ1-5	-	CASSILADVANQPQHF	TGTGCCAGTAGTATATTAGCCGATGTGGCTAATCAGCCCCAGCATTTT
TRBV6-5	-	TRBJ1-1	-	CASSRKQGSEAFF	TGTGCCAGCAGCCGCAAACAGGGTTCAGAAGCTTTCTTT
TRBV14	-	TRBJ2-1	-	CASSLFGSSYNEQFF	TGTGCCAGCAGCCTCTTCGGGAGTTCCTACAATGAGCAGTTCTTC
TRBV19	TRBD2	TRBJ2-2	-	CASSPRLAGAGGELFF	TGTGCCAGTAGCCCCAGACTAGCGGGGGCTGGGGGGGAGCTGTTTTTT
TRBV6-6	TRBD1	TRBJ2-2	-	CASSSGTGWAGELFF	TGTGCCAGCAGTTCCGGGACAGGGTGGGCCGGGGAGCTGTTTTTT
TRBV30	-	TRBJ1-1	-	CAWRRRGAGNTEAFF	TGTGCCTGGAGACGTCGGGGGGCAGGGAACACTGAAGCTTTCTTT
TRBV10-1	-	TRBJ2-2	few	CASSRAWAGELFF	TGCGCCAGCAGCCGCGCTTGGGCCGGGGAGCTGTTTTTT
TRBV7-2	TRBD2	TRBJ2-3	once	CASSPGLADADTQYF	TGTGCCAGCAGCCCGGGACTAGCGGACGCAGATACGCAGTATTTT
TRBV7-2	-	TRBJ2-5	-	CASRRQVTAQETQYF	TGTGCCAGCAGGAGACAGGTGACAGCCCAAGAGACCCAGTACTTC
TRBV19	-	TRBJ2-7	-	CASSRDPNYEQYF	TGTGCCAGTAGTAGGGACCCTAACTACGAGCAGTACTTC
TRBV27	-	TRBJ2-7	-	CASSPQPGRLYEQYF	TGTGCCAGCAGTCCCCAACCGGGACGGCTCTACGAGCAGTACTTC
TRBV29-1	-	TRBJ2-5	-	CSVGDIGTQYF	TGCAGCGTCGGGGACATCGGGACCCAGTACTTC
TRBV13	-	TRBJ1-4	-	CASSMDPRGGVDEKLFF	TGTGCCAGCAGCATGGACCCAAGGGGGGGAGTGGATGAAAAACTGTTTTTT
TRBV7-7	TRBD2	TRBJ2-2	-	CASSLEAGGPLTGELFF	TGTGCCAGCAGCTTAGAGGCGGGAGGGCCGTTAACCGGGGAGCTGTTTTTT
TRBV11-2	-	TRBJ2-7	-	CASNDRSYEQYF	TGTGCCAGCAACGACCGATCCTACGAGCAGTACTTC
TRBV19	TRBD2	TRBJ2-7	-	CASSIAASGGSFSYEQYF	TGTGCCAGTAGTATAGCAGCTAGCGGGGGCTCCTTCTCCTACGAGCAGTACTTC
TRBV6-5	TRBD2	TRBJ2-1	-	CASRGTSGFHEQFF	TGTGCCAGTAGAGGGACTAGCGGGTTCCATGAGCAGTTCTTC
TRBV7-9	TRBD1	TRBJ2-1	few	CASSYPSGGSSYNEQFF	TGTGCCAGCAGCTACCCCTCAGGGGGAAGCTCCTACAATGAGCAGTTCTTC
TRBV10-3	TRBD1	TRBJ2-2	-	CAIRVQGATGELFF	TGTGCCATCAGGGTACAGGGGGCAACCGGGGAGCTGTTTTTT
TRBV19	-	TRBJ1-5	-	CASSAGGEGNQPQHF	TGTGCCAGTAGTGCTGGAGGGGAGGGCAATCAGCCCCAGCATTTT
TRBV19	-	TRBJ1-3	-	CASSTGTAGNTIYF	TGTGCCAGTAGTACCGGGACCGCCGGAAACACCATATATTTT
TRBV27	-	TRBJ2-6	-	CASSPQGGANVLTF	TGTGCCAGCAGTCCCCAAGGTGGGGCCAACGTCCTGACTTTC
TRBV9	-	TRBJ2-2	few	CASSDLSGELFF	TGTGCCAGCAGCGACCTATCCGGGGAGCTGTTTTTT
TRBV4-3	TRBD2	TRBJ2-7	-	CASSQEGGGAREQYF	TGCGCCAGCAGCCAAGAAGGCGGGGGGGCTCGAGAGCAGTACTTC